This TCR beta chain was observed in a study of blood T cell repertoires in COVID-19. Profiling relied on immunoSEQ multiplex PCR, and the TCRdb table lists in-frame clones only, not all of them. Of 60,000 or so clones in the sample, approximately 78% were seen once. This CDR3 is built from 14 residues. Per the germline V gene, CDR1 is MNHEY and CDR2 is SVGEGT. Trimming stripped 4 bases from V and 3 bases from J, with 12 bases between. This clone turned up a few times. The sample was peripheral blood. The chain is built from TRBV6-2 or TRBV6-3 and TRBJ1-2; a possible D gene is TRBD1 (5 bases). This receptor was obtained from a human donor in a cohort sampled during active COVID-19. CDR3 bases: TGTGCCAGCAGTTCGCGGGACGCAGACTATGGCTACACCTTC. This sequence encodes CASSSRDADYGYTF.